The clone carrying this TCR beta chain has only a few counts. What it recognizes is unknown. This CDR3 has 15 amino acids. Germline CDR1 is MNHNY and CDR2 is SVGAGI (reference sequence). V trimming: 0 bases; J trimming: 6 bases; junction bases outside the gene matches: 6. The source of the sample is a study of cytomegalovirus exposure and HLA in healthy donors. Study-wide findings and caveats: According to an earlier analysis, most TCR beta V segments yielded productive rearrangements about 87% or about 30% of the time. A later analysis reported that several of the most significant clusters appeared to be linked to common viral pathogens, among them Epstein-Barr virus.

This PCR relied on a set of 60 Vbeta primers and 13 Jbeta primers. Some clones are missing from TCRdb's copy, which holds only in-frame ones; the method was immunoSEQ multiplex PCR. Altogether about 160,000 clones are present, approximately 78% being singletons, with the ten largest covering less than 1%. The specimen was PBMCs. The clonotype originates from a girl aged 2 to 9 in good health and CMV-seropositive. The chain recombines TRBV6-6 with TRBJ2-7; 9 nucleotides agree with TRBD1. The CDR3 nucleotides are TGTGCCAGCAGTTACTCAGGGACAGGGTGGTCCGAGCAGTACTTC. It codes for CASSYSGTGWSEQYF.